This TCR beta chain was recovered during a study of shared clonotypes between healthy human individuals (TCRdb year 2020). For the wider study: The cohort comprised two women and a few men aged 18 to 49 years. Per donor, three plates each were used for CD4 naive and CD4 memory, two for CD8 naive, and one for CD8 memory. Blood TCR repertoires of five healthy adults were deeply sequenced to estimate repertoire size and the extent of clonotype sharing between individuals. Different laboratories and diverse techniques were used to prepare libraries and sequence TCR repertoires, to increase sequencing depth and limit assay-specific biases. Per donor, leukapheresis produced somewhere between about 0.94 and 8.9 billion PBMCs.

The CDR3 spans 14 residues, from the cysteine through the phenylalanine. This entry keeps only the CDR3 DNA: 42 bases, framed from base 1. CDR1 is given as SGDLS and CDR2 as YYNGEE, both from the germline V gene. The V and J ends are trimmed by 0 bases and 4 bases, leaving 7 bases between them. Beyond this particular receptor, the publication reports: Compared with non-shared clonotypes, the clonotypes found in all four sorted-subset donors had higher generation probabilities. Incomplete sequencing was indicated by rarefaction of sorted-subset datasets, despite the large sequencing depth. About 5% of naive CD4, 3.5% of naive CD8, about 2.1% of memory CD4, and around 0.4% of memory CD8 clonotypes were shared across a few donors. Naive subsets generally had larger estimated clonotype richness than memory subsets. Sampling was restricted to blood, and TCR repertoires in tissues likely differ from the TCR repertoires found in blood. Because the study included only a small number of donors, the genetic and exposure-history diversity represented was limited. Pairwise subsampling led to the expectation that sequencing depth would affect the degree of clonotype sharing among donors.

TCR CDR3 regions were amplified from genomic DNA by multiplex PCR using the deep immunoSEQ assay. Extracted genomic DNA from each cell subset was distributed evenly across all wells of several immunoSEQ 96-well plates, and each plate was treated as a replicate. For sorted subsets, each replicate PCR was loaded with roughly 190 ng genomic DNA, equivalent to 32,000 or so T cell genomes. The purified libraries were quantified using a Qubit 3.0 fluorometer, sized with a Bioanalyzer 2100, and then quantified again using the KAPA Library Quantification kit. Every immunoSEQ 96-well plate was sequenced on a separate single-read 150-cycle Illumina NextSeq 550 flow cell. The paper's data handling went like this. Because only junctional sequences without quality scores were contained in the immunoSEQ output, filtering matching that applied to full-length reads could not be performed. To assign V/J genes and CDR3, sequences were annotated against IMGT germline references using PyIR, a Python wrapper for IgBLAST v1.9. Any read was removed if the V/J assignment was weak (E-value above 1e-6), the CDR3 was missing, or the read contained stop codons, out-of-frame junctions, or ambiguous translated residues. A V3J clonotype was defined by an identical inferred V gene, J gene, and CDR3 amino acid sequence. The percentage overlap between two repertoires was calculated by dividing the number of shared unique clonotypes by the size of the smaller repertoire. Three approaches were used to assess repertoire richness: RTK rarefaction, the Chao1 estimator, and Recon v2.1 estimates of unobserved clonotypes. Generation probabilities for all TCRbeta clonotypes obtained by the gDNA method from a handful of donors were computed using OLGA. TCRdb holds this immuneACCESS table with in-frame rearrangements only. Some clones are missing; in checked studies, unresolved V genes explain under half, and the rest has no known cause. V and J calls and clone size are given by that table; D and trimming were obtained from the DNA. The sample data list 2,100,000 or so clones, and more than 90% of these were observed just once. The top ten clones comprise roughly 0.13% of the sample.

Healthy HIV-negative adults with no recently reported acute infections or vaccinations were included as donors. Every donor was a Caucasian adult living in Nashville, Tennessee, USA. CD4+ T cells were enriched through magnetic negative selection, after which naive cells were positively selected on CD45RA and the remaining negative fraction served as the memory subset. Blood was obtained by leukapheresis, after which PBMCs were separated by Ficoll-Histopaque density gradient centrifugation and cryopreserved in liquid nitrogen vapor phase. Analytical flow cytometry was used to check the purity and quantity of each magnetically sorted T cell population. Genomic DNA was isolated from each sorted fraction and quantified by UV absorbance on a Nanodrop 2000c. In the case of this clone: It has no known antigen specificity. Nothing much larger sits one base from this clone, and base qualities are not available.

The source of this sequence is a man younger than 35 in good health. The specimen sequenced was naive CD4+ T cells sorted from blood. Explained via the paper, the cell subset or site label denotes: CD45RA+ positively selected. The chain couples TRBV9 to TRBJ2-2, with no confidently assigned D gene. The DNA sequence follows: TGTGCCAGCAGCGTAGCGCTGATCACCGGGGAGCTGTTTTTT. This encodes CASSVALITGELFF.